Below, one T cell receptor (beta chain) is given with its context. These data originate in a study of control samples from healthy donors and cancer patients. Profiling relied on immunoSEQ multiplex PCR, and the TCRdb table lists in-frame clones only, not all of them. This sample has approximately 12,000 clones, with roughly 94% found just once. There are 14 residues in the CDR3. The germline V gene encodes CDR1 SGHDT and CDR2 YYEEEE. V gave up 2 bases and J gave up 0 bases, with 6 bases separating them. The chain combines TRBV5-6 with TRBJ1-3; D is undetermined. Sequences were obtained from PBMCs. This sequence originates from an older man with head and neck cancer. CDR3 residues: CASSFGFSGNTIYF. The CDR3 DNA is TGTGCCAGCAGCTTTGGGTTCTCTGGAAACACCATATATTTT.